Below are 18 T cell receptor beta chains sequenced from a single sample in a study of T cells in women clearing cervical HPV infection. Generated by immunoSEQ multiplex PCR, the TCRdb table keeps only in-frame clones and is missing some. This sample's table reports roughly 20,000 clones. The sequenced material came from blood buffy coat. These receptors originate from a woman between 18 and 70 years old with a cervical HPV16 infection that either progressed to CIN3+ or cleared (not recorded which).

A note on this clone: The CDR3 end is not reached by the read, which stops 3 residues before it; the germline J gene fills it in. The chain carries TRBV27 and TRBJ2-1, with TRBD1 matching over 7 bases. J was trimmed by 2 bases and V by 4 bases; bases with no gene match: 8. The CDR3 spans 16 residues. Looked up from germline, CDR1 is MNHEY and CDR2 is SMNVEV (reference sequence). This chain's CDR3 is CASSSFDRDPYNEQFF. The CDR3 DNA, read in part, is TGTGCCAGCAGTTCCTTCGACAGGGACCCCTACAATGAG.

As concerns this clone: The read ends 3 residues early relative to the CDR3; the germline J gene fills the gap. The gene calls are TRBV30 and TRBJ2-7; 7 nucleotides agree with TRBD2. V was clipped by 4 bases and J by 1 base; unmatched bases: 7. CDR3 length: 14 residues. Germline assignment: CDR1 GTSNPN and CDR2 SVGIG (reference sequence). Partial CDR3 DNA: TGTGCCTGGAAGAAGGGGAGGGGATCCTACGAG. It encodes CAWKKGRGSYE. In full, the CDR3 reads CAWKKGRGSYEQYF.

A word on this clone: The read falls 3 residues short of the CDR3 end, and the missing part is taken from the germline J gene. The chain uses TRBV19 and TRBJ1-5; a weak D match, TRBD1 (6 bases). Trimming left V 7 bases short and J 0 bases short, with 13 bases between. Germline V gene data show CDR1 as LNHDA and CDR2 as SQIVND (reference sequence). The CDR3 runs to 15 residues. The CDR3: CASNPYRDSNQPQHF. The part of the CDR3 DNA that was read is TGTGCCAGTAACCCTTACAGGGATAGCAATCAGCCC.

With respect to this clone: The junction shows a germline mismatch at one end, possibly a read error. The CDR3 is cut off 3 residues early in the read; its end comes from the germline J gene. This chain uses TRBV7-7 with TRBJ2-2; D remains unclear. Per the germline V gene, CDR1 is SSHAT and CDR2 is FNYEAQ (reference sequence). CDR3 length: 15 amino acids. CDR3 protein: CASSPSSGVTGELFF. The part of the CDR3 DNA that was read is TGTGCTAGCAGCCCTTCATCGGGTGTAACCGGGGAG.

A word on this clone: The CDR3 end lies 3 residues beyond the end of the read and is filled in from the germline J gene. The genes are TRBV27 and TRBJ2-3; 7 nucleotides line up with TRBD1. Germline lookup yields CDR1 MNHEY and CDR2 SMNVEV (reference sequence). V shed 5 bases and J 3 bases; nucleotides not matched to a gene: 8. The CDR3 totals 15 residues. The part of the CDR3 DNA that was read is TGTGCCAGCAGTGACTACAGGGGTGGTACAGATACG. As protein: CASSDYRGGTDT. The complete CDR3 reads CASSDYRGGTDTQYF.

On this clone: Read sequence stops 3 residues before the CDR3 end, and the germline J gene provides the missing end. The J gene is TRBJ1-2, the V gene TRBV5-1; the D is unclear. There are 12 residues in the CDR3. Germline V lookup: CDR1 SGHRS, CDR2 YFSETQ. This chain's CDR3 is CASSLDSNIYTF. The sequenced part of the CDR3 DNA is TGCGCCAGCAGCTTGGACAGTAACATC. Full variable domain (remainder filled in from reference TRBV5-1 and TRBJ1-2): KAGVTQTPRYLIKTRGQQVTLSCSPISGHRSVSWYQQTPGQGLQFLFEYFSETQRNKGNFPGRFSGRQFSNSRSEMNVSTLELGDSALYLCASSLDSNIYTFGSGTRLTVV.

As regards this clone: The read is 3 residues too short to cover the CDR3 end, so that end is filled in from the germline J gene. J is TRBJ2-7 and V is TRBV7-2; 7 nucleotides align to TRBD1. J gave up 1 base and V 0 bases, and 3 bases lay outside the gene matches. The CDR3 consists of 15 residues. Looked up from germline, CDR1 is SGHTA and CDR2 is FQGNSA. The sequenced part of the CDR3 DNA is TGTGCCAGCAGCTTAGCGGGACAGCCGTCCTACGAG. Amino acid sequence: CASSLAGQPSYE. The whole CDR3 reads CASSLAGQPSYEQYF. Supplemented by reference TRBV7-2 and TRBJ2-7, the full variable domain reads GAGVSQSPSNKVTEKGKDVELRCDPISGHTALYWYRQSLGQGLEFLIYFQGNSAPDKSGLPSDRFSAERTGGSVSTLTIQRTQQEDSAVYLCASSLAGQPSYEQYFGPGTRLTVT.

With respect to this clone: The read is 3 residues too short to cover the CDR3 end, so that end is filled in from the germline J gene. The chain combines TRBV19 with TRBJ1-6; D call uncertain. The CDR3 has 17 amino acids. V lost 7 bases to trimming and J lost 0 bases, with 16 bases between them. The germline V gene encodes CDR1 LNHDA and CDR2 SQIVND (reference sequence). The DNA read from the CDR3 is TGTGCCAGTACCTCATACGGGGATAGCTCCTATAATTCACCC. Its translation is CASTSYGDSSYNSP. The entire CDR3 reads CASTSYGDSSYNSPLHF.

Note on this clone: Read sequence stops 3 residues before the CDR3 end, and the germline J gene provides the missing end. This rearrangement joins TRBV11-1 to TRBJ2-7; possibly TRBD1 or TRBD2 for D (5 bases each). Germline V CDR1 and CDR2: SGHAT, FQDESV (reference sequence). The CDR3 totals 13 residues. Trimming cost V 7 bases and J 6 bases, with 16 bases left between them. The part of the CDR3 DNA that was read is TGTGCCAGCAATTCGAGGGGCGTGGGCGAG. Encoded protein: CASNSRGVGE. In full, the CDR3 reads CASNSRGVGEQYF.

About this clone: The read is 3 residues too short to cover the CDR3 end, so that end is filled in from the germline J gene. The chain carries TRBV4-1 and TRBJ2-3, with D perhaps TRBD1 (5 bases). CDR3 length: 13 residues. Deletions cut 5 bases from V and 3 bases from J, with 9 bases between. The germline V gene has CDR1 MGHRA and CDR2 YSYEKL. The CDR3: CASSAPGTDTQYF. Partial CDR3 DNA: TGCGCCAGCAGCGCCCCAGGGACAGATACG.

For this clone: The read halts 3 residues ahead of the CDR3 end, with the missing end drawn from the germline J gene. The chain uses TRBV20-1 and TRBJ2-5; no firm D call. The CDR3 extends over 10 amino acids. Trimming left V 6 bases short and J 5 bases short, with 7 bases between. The V gene's germline CDR1 is DFQATT and CDR2 SNEGSKA (reference sequence). CDR3 protein: CSAGWETQYF. CDR3 DNA (partial): TGCAGTGCAGGGTGGGAGACC.

A note on this clone: The CDR3 goes on 3 residues after the read ends, and that part is filled in from the germline J gene. V is TRBV11-2 and J is TRBJ2-3, with D possibly being TRBD1 (6 bases). CDR1 is SGHAT, CDR2 FQNNGV, per germline. Trimming pared 5 bases from V and 2 bases from J, leaving 8 bases between. The CDR3 sequence is 13 residues long. CDR3 in amino acids: CASSRTVTDTQYF. The CDR3 bases that were read are TGTGCCAGCAGCCGGACAGTCACAGATACG.

Of note for this clone: The read gets to within 3 residues of the CDR3 end, and the germline J gene fills in the rest. The chain joins TRBV5-4 to TRBJ2-1; D possibly corresponds to TRBD1 (6 bases). V lost 1 base and J lost 4, with 12 bases in between. The germline gives CDR1 SGHNT, CDR2 YYREEE (reference sequence). The CDR3 extends over 15 amino acids. CDR3 sequence: CASSLQAGEYNEQFF. Incomplete CDR3 DNA: TGTGCCAGCAGCTTGCAGGCAGGGGAATACAATGAG.

According to its frequency, this clone is medium-sized (0.01 to 0.1%). The CDR3 bases that were read are TGTGCCAGCAGTCCCAGGGAGCTGGTTAATGAAAAA. Translated, it gives CASSPRELVNEK. The whole CDR3 protein is CASSPRELVNEKLFF. The chain links TRBV7-9 to TRBJ1-4; D might be TRBD1 (5 bases). The read ends 3 residues early relative to the CDR3; the germline J gene fills the gap. Trimming took off 6 bases at V and 4 bases at J, with 15 bases between the two ends. The germline V gene encodes CDR1 SEHNR and CDR2 FQNEAQ (reference sequence). The CDR3 length is 15 residues.

A word on this clone: The CDR3 extends 3 residues past the end of the read, so its final part is completed from the germline J gene. The rearrangement uses TRBV5-1 and TRBJ2-3; no definite D call. Per the germline V gene, CDR1 is SGHRS and CDR2 is YFSETQ. V shed 1 base and J shed 2 bases, with 11 bases lying between them. The CDR3 covers 15 residues. CDR3 DNA, as far as it was read: TGCGCCAGCAGCTTGTTGGCCAGGCCCACAGATACG. Translating gives CASSLLARPTDT. The entire CDR3 is CASSLLARPTDTQYF.

Points on this clone: With the read ending 3 residues before the CDR3 end, the germline J gene is used to fill in that end. The chain combines TRBV2 with TRBJ1-3; tentatively, D is TRBD1 (5 bases). The length of the CDR3 is 15 residues. Looked up from germline, CDR1 is SNHLY and CDR2 is FYNNEI. Trimming pared 4 bases from V and 2 bases from J, leaving 12 bases between. The DNA read from the CDR3 is TGTGCCAGCAGTGTGGACACAGTGACTGGAAACACC. Protein: CASSVDTVTGNT. The entire CDR3 is CASSVDTVTGNTIYF.

Remarks on this clone: Read coverage stops 3 residues before the CDR3 terminus; the germline J gene supplies the remainder. This sequence joins TRBV2 and TRBJ1-1, with a tentative D call TRBD1 (6 bases). The V end lost 9 bases, the J end lost 6 bases, and 17 bases lay between the germline ends. Germline V gives CDR1 SNHLY, CDR2 FYNNEI. This CDR3 spans 13 amino acids. This CDR3 is CASDKTGMSEAFF. The part of the CDR3 DNA that was read is TGTGCCAGTGATAAAACAGGGATGTCTGAA.

Details on this clone: The read terminates 3 residues ahead of where the CDR3 ends, so the germline J gene completes it. The V and J genes are TRBV20-1 and TRBJ2-3; possible D gene TRBD2, 6 bases. CDR1 and CDR2 from the germline V gene are DFQATT and SNEGSKA (reference sequence). CDR3 size: 17 residues. V was clipped by 1 base and J by 0 bases, with 17 bases between them. The covered CDR3 bases are TGCAGTGCTAGAGGGACGGGGGTTTTGATAAGCACAGATACG. Encoded protein: CSARGTGVLISTDT. From start to end, the CDR3 is CSARGTGVLISTDTQYF.